This T cell receptor (beta chain) was observed in a study of response to subunit inactivated influenza vaccine. General study findings and limits: The study's authors posited that every seasonal influenza vaccination enlists few new T cells.

This clonotype was seen only a few times. Its antigen is currently unknown. TCRdb used MiXCR to reprocess the RT-PCR reads, holding one entry per CDR3 protein. The table has about 480,000 distinct CDR3 sequences, about 10% seen once. The CDR3 runs to 14 residues. Between the trimmed V and J ends, which lost 2 bases and 4 bases, there was a span of 11 bases. This clonotype was sampled from a man in his fifties who received an inactivated influenza vaccine. This specimen was PBMCs from blood, taken 40 to 50 days after vaccination. J is TRBJ1-1 and V is TRBV12-3 or TRBV12-4; D is unclear. CDR3 in amino acids: CASSLFPQSTEAFF. CDR3 nucleotides: TGTGCCAGCAGTTTATTTCCCCAGTCCACTGAAGCTTTCTTT.